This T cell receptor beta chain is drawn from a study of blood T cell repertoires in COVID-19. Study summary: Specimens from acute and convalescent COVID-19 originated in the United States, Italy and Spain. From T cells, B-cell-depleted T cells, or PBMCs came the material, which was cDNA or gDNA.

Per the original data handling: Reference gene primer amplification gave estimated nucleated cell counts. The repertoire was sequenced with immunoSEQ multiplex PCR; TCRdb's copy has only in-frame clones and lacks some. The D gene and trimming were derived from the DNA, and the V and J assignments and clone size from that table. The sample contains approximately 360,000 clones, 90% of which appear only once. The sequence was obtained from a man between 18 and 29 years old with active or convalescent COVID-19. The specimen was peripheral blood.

This CDR3 reads CASSLASSYNEQFF. CDR3 bases: TGTGCCAGCAGCTTAGCGAGCTCCTACAATGAGCAGTTCTTC. The chain links TRBV7-2 to TRBJ2-1; the D is unclear. The CDR3 spans 14 residues. Trimming removed 0 bases at V and 0 bases at J, with 3 bases between. Looked up from germline, CDR1 is SGHTA and CDR2 is FQGNSA. The full variable domain, rest sourced from reference TRBV7-2 and TRBJ2-1, is GAGVSQSPSNKVTEKGKDVELRCDPISGHTALYWYRQSLGQGLEFLIYFQGNSAPDKSGLPSDRFSAERTGGSVSTLTIQRTQQEDSAVYLCASSLASSYNEQFFGPGTRLTVL.